The 32 T cell receptor beta chains below all came from one sample that was sequenced in a study of blood T cells in healthy people across ages (dated by TCRdb to the mid-2010s). Libraries were made using 5' RACE. Sequencing was carried out with an Illumina HiSeq 2500. A second 7 to 11 cycle PCR used a sample-barcoded 5' primer and a J-beta primer mix. TCRdb cleaned the public reads at Q25 with fastp, built clones with MiXCR and kept in-frame beta chains. Rows with a matching CDR3 protein are joined into one entry that keeps the most common DNA and genes. The sample table holds about 1.8 million distinct CDR3 sequences, of which less than 50% were seen once. The top ten clonotypes cover approximately 2.1% of the sample. Sequenced sample: blood. The origin of the receptors is a middle-aged woman in good health.

This clonotype has just one count. This sequence joins TRBV14 and TRBJ2-5; D gene unclear. This CDR3 is 13 amino acids long. Germline V CDR1 and CDR2: SGHDN, FVKESK. V lost 1 base, J lost 12 bases, and 15 bases lay in between. CDR3: CASSQGYFSAKYF. For the CDR3, the DNA is TGTGCCAGCAGCCAAGGGTACTTCTCGGCGAAGTACTTC.

There are a few counts of this clonotype. This chain joins TRBV6-1 and TRBJ2-5, with D unclear. Germline V gives CDR1 MNHNS, CDR2 SASEGT. The CDR3 is 14 residues long. V was clipped by 8 bases and J by 2 bases, with 15 bases between them. As DNA, the CDR3 is TGTGCCAGCGGATTACGCCGATTACAAGAGACCCAGTACTTC. As protein: CASGLRRLQETQYF.

The chain has TRBV20-1 and TRBJ2-1; D may be TRBD2 (6 bases). From germline, CDR1 is DFQATT and CDR2 SNEGSKA (reference sequence). This CDR3 contains 12 residues. Trimming stripped 6 bases from V and 10 bases from J, with 16 bases between. Here the CDR3 DNA reads TGCAGTGCCCGGTCGGGGGTCCGGGAGCAGTTCTTC. Translating it yields CSARSGVREQFF.

Comment on this clonotype: In this CDR3 the conserved last residue, phenylalanine or tryptophan, is missing, so a read error is likely. The chain uses TRBV29-1 and TRBJ2-5; TRBD1 matches 8 bases. V lost 5 bases to trimming and J lost 5 bases; unmatched junction nucleotides: 10. This CDR3 spans 14 amino acids. Germline V gene sequence: CDR1 SQVTM, CDR2 ANQGSEA. CDR3 in amino acids: CSVSRQGRSETQYV. The CDR3 region has the DNA TGCAGCGTTAGCCGACAGGGGCGATCGGAGACCCAGTACGTC.

The chain has TRBV9 and TRBJ1-1; D ambiguous. The CDR3 covers 14 residues. V lost 3 bases and J lost 4, with 13 bases in between. The V gene's germline CDR1 is SGDLS and CDR2 YYNGEE. CDR3 DNA: TGTGCCAGCAGCGATCCTACAAGACTCACTGAAGCTTTCTTT. Protein: CASSDPTRLTEAFF. The full variable domain, in which reference TRBV9 and TRBJ1-1 provide the parts outside the CDR3, is DSGVTQTPKHLITATGQRVTLRCSPRSGDLSVYWYQQSLDQGLQFLIQYYNGEERAKGNILERFSAQQFPDLHSELNLSSLELGDSALYFCASSDPTRLTEAFFGQGTRLTVV.

The chain is built from TRBV6-1 and TRBJ2-1, with D maybe TRBD2 (7 bases). The germline V and J ends were trimmed by 8 bases and 0 bases, with 20 bases remaining between them. The CDR3 sequence is 17 residues long. The germline CDR1 and CDR2 sequences are MNHNS and SASEGT. This chain's CDR3 is CASVLWGGYSSYNEQFF. The CDR3, as DNA: TGTGCCAGCGTGCTATGGGGGGGCTATAGCTCCTACAATGAGCAGTTCTTC.

This clonotype was detected a few times. The chain carries TRBV6-5 and TRBJ1-1, with a weak D call TRBD1 (6 bases). Germline V gives CDR1 MNHEY, CDR2 SVGAGI. This CDR3 is 14 amino acids long. Trimming left V 6 bases short and J 2 bases short, with 13 bases between. This chain's CDR3 is CASRSTGFNTEAFF. CDR3 nucleotides: TGTGCCAGCAGATCTACAGGGTTTAACACTGAAGCTTTCTTT.

The chain uses TRBV7-9 and TRBJ2-7; 7 bases are a match to TRBD1. Germline-derived CDR1 and CDR2 are SEHNR and FQNEAQ (reference sequence). This CDR3 has 15 amino acids. V shed 6 bases, J shed 5 bases, and the junction held 13 bases outside the gene matches. The CDR3 region is CASSQGRSTGDEQYF. In nucleotides, the CDR3 is TGTGCCAGCAGTCAGGGGCGTAGTACAGGGGACGAGCAGTACTTC.

There are a few counts of this clonotype. The chain carries TRBV27 and TRBJ2-5, with D hard to call. V shed 0 bases and J shed 4 bases, with 15 bases lying between them. Germline-derived CDR1 and CDR2 are MNHEY and SMNVEV (reference sequence). This CDR3 is built from 16 residues. The CDR3: CASSLSPRSSPETQYF. CDR3 in DNA: TGTGCCAGCAGTTTATCCCCCAGGTCAAGTCCAGAGACCCAGTACTTC.

V usage is TRBV6-1 and J usage is TRBJ2-1, with 13 positions matching TRBD2. The CDR3 length is 17 residues. The germline CDR1 and CDR2 sequences are MNHNS and SASEGT. V was clipped by 6 bases and J by 4 bases; unmatched bases: 9. This chain's CDR3 is CASRGTSGVSRYNEQFF. CDR3 sequence (DNA): TGTGCCAGCAGGGGGACTAGCGGGGTCTCCCGGTACAATGAGCAGTTCTTC.

There are a few counts of this clonotype. The genes are TRBV7-9 and TRBJ2-5, with TRBD2 identical over 8 bases. V lost 8 bases to trimming and J lost 6 bases; unmatched junction nucleotides: 14. Germline assignment: CDR1 SEHNR and CDR2 FQNEAQ (reference sequence). The CDR3 spans 15 residues. CDR3 nucleotides: TGTGCCAGCTTAAACCCGGGGGGGGATCGGCAGACCCAGTACTTC. Protein sequence: CASLNPGGDRQTQYF.

J is TRBJ2-1 and V is TRBV12-3 or TRBV12-4; a weak D match, TRBD1 (8 bases). The CDR3 is made up of 13 amino acids. V was cut by 5 bases and J by 10 bases, with 15 bases left in between. The CDR3 coding sequence is TGTGCCAGCAGTGCCCCACAGGGGGGGGAGCAGTTCTTC. Protein: CASSAPQGGEQFF.

The chain employs TRBV5-5 and TRBJ2-5; 11 bases agree with TRBD2. Germline CDR1 is SGHKS and CDR2 is YYEKEE (reference sequence). This CDR3 contains 16 residues. Trimming at V came to 3 bases and at J to 0 bases, leaving 4 bases not matched to a gene. The CDR3 DNA is TGTGCCAGCAGCTCCGTACTAGCGGGGGACCAAGAGACCCAGTACTTC. Translated: CASSSVLAGDQETQYF.

This clonotype was recorded at least ten times. V gene TRBV3-1 combines with J gene TRBJ2-1; D possibly corresponds to TRBD1 (6 bases). Germline CDR1 is LGHDT and CDR2 is YNNKEL (reference sequence). The V and J ends lost 1 base and 0 bases respectively, with 7 bases between them. The CDR3 length is 15 residues. In DNA, the CDR3 is TGTGCCAGCAGCCAAGGGGGGCCCTCCTACAATGAGCAGTTCTTC. Amino acid sequence: CASSQGGPSYNEQFF.

V is TRBV6-2 or TRBV6-3 and J is TRBJ2-3; D remains unclear. Trimming took off 4 bases at V and 2 bases at J, with 16 bases between the two ends. The CDR3 loop spans 16 amino acids. The germline V gene has CDR1 MNHEY and CDR2 SVGEGT. This chain's CDR3 is CASSLRIPLNTDTQYF. The CDR3 DNA reads as TGTGCCAGCAGTTTGAGGATCCCTCTTAACACAGATACGCAGTATTTT.

This clonotype came up a few times. The chain uses TRBV10-3 and TRBJ1-1; 7 positions match TRBD1. J lost 1 base, V lost 6 bases, and 5 bases had no gene match. CDR3 length: 14 residues. In germline, CDR1 is ENHRY, CDR2 SYGVKD. CDR3 in DNA: TGTGCCATCAGCCGAAGACAGGGGAACACTGAAGCTTTCTTT. It encodes CAISRRQGNTEAFF.

V and J are TRBV24-1 and TRBJ2-3; weak D call: TRBD1 (6 bases). CDR1 and CDR2 from the germline V gene are KGHDR and SFDVKD. V dropped 1 base and J dropped 3 bases, with 13 bases sitting between them. The CDR3 runs to 16 residues. The CDR3 is CATSDLHGQGTDTQYF. The CDR3 region has the DNA TGTGCCACCAGTGATTTACATGGGCAGGGGACAGATACGCAGTATTTT.

The chain links TRBV3-1 to TRBJ2-7; TRBD2 agrees at 7 bases. The last part of the DNA fits TRBJ2-5 better; the J call may be wrong. This CDR3 has 16 residues. Germline CDR1 is LGHDT and CDR2 is YNNKEL (reference sequence). The DNA of the CDR3 is TGTGCCAGCAGCCTGGTTGATGGGGGGGGTTGGGAGACCCAGTACTTC. It is translated as CASSLVDGGGWETQYF.

This clonotype was counted only a few times. The junction departs from the called germline gene at one end, perhaps through a read error. The V and J genes are TRBV6-6 and TRBJ2-4, with D perhaps TRBD1 (6 bases). This CDR3 spans 14 amino acids. CDR1 and CDR2 (germline): MNHNY, SVGAGI (reference sequence). The CDR3 protein is CASSLLTGKNTQYF. CDR3 sequence (DNA): TGTGCCAGCAGCCTACTGACAGGCAAAAACACTCAGTACTTC.

This clonotype was recorded a few times. With a much larger clone just one base away, this may be a read error. The chain is built from TRBV10-3 and TRBJ2-3; D unresolved. The V end was cut by 6 bases, the J end by 3 bases, with 4 bases between. Germline V gives CDR1 ENHRY, CDR2 SYGVKD. The CDR3 is 11 amino acids. The CDR3 nucleotides are TGTGCCATCAGCCAGACAGATACGCAGTATTTT. Encoded protein: CAISQTDTQYF.

The chain combines TRBV19 with TRBJ2-7, with no clear D. Trimming removed 1 base at V and 0 bases at J, with 10 bases between. CDR3 length: 15 residues. The germline CDR1 and CDR2 sequences are LNHDA and SQIVND (reference sequence). As DNA, the CDR3 is TGTGCCAGTAGTATAGCTGGACGGAGCTCCTACGAGCAGTACTTC. It encodes CASSIAGRSSYEQYF.

A few counts support this clonotype. V and J are TRBV20-1 and TRBJ1-2, with a tentative D call TRBD1 (6 bases). From germline, CDR1 is DFQATT and CDR2 SNEGSKA (reference sequence). This CDR3 is built from 14 residues. V gave up 0 bases and J gave up 7 bases, with 15 bases separating them. The CDR3 coding sequence is TGCAGTGCTAGAGACGGGGGGCGCGTGACTGGCTACACCTTC. Encoded protein: CSARDGGRVTGYTF.

As for this clonotype: This may be a read error, as it is one base from a much larger clone. The conserved phenylalanine or tryptophan is not found at the CDR3 terminus, so this likely reflects a read error. The V and J genes are TRBV12-3 or TRBV12-4 and TRBJ2-6; no firm D call. CDR3 size: 15 residues. Trimming took 3 bases from V and 1 from J, leaving 7 bases between them. The CDR3 here is CASSFAVSGANVLTL. The CDR3 coding sequence is TGTGCCAGCAGTTTCGCGGTTTCTGGGGCCAACGTCCTGACTTTA.

This clonotype occurred a few times. This sequence joins TRBV29-1 and TRBJ2-5; D uncertain. This CDR3 has 12 residues. V was trimmed by 7 bases and J by 1 base, leaving 10 bases between them. Germline V CDR1 and CDR2: SQVTM, ANQGSEA. CDR3 region: CSAGRTQETQYF. In DNA form, the CDR3 reads TGCAGCGCCGGACGAACCCAAGAGACCCAGTACTTC. The whole variable domain, remainder taken from reference TRBV29-1 and TRBJ2-5, is SAVISQKPSRDICQRGTSLTIQCQVDSQVTMMFWYRQQPGQSLTLIATANQGSEATYESGFVIDKFPISRPNLTFSTLTVSNMSPEDSSIYLCSAGRTQETQYFGPGTRLLVL.

This clonotype has a handful of counts. The chain carries TRBV7-2 and TRBJ2-1; TRBD2 is a possible D gene (5 bases). This CDR3 spans 13 amino acids. The germline V and J ends were trimmed by 5 bases and 15 bases, with 20 bases remaining between them. Per germline, CDR1 SGHTA and CDR2 FQGNSA. CDR3 region: CASSPTWTQYRFF. The CDR3 DNA follows: TGTGCCAGCAGCCCGACTTGGACTCAGTACCGGTTCTTC.

The rearrangement joins TRBV28 to TRBJ1-4; unclear D gene. The CDR3 has 16 residues. V was clipped by 1 base and J by 6 bases, with 15 bases between them. In germline, CDR1 is MDHEN, CDR2 SYDVKM. The CDR3 protein is CASSLLGSRPYEKLFF. The DNA for the CDR3 is TGTGCCAGCAGTTTATTAGGGTCGCGTCCATATGAAAAACTGTTTTTT.

The chain recombines TRBV4-3 with TRBJ2-1; D is possibly TRBD1 (5 bases). V lost 3 bases and J 4 bases, leaving 10 bases between the germline ends. The CDR3 runs to 14 residues. In germline, CDR1 is LGHNA, CDR2 YSLEER. The CDR3, as DNA: TGCGCCAGCAGCCAGGGGCTCGAATACAATGAGCAGTTCTTC. This translates into CASSQGLEYNEQFF.

This sequence joins TRBV3-1 and TRBJ2-3; 9 nucleotides align to TRBD1. The CDR3 totals 16 residues. CDR1 is LGHDT and CDR2 is YNNKEL in the germline V gene (reference sequence). J lost 2 bases, V lost 2 bases, and 5 bases had no gene match. CDR3: CASSQLDRGNTDTQYF. The CDR3 DNA reads TGTGCCAGCAGCCAATTGGACAGGGGAAACACAGATACGCAGTATTTT.

The chain has TRBV15 and TRBJ2-1; D remains ambiguous. The CDR3 is made up of 12 amino acids. The germline V and J ends were trimmed by 3 bases and 10 bases, with 10 bases remaining between them. Germline V gives CDR1 LNHNV, CDR2 YYDKDF (reference sequence). The CDR3 nucleotides are TGTGCCACCAGCAGGCCAATGAGAGAGCAGTTCTTC. This gives the protein CATSRPMREQFF.

This clonotype appeared a few times. This rearrangement joins TRBV6-1 to TRBJ1-5; no firm D call. Germline CDR1 and CDR2: MNHNS and SASEGT. The length of the CDR3 is 16 residues. V lost 2 bases, J lost 4 bases, and 15 bases lay in between. The CDR3 region has the DNA TGTGCCAGCAGTGAAAGTATGATTCGTTCTAATCAGCCCCAGCATTTT. It yields the protein CASSESMIRSNQPQHF.

As for this clonotype: Germline and junction disagree at one end, which may indicate a read error. The chain carries TRBV20-1 and TRBJ2-5; 9 bases match TRBD1. Germline-derived CDR1 and CDR2 are DFQATT and SNEGSKA (reference sequence). The CDR3 runs 15 residues. CDR3 sequence reads: CGASVTGGEGETQYF. As DNA, the CDR3 is TGCGGTGCCTCAGTGACAGGGGGTGAGGGAGAGACCCAGTACTTC.

The rearrangement joins TRBV11-1 to TRBJ1-2, with a possible D match to TRBD1 (6 bases). This CDR3 comprises 15 residues. V shed 2 bases and J shed 0 bases, with 10 bases lying between them. CDR1 SGHAT and CDR2 FQDESV come from the germline V gene (reference sequence). CDR3 DNA: TGTGCCAGCAGCTTACTGGACAGCCCTAACTATGGCTACACCTTC. Translated, it gives CASSLLDSPNYGYTF.